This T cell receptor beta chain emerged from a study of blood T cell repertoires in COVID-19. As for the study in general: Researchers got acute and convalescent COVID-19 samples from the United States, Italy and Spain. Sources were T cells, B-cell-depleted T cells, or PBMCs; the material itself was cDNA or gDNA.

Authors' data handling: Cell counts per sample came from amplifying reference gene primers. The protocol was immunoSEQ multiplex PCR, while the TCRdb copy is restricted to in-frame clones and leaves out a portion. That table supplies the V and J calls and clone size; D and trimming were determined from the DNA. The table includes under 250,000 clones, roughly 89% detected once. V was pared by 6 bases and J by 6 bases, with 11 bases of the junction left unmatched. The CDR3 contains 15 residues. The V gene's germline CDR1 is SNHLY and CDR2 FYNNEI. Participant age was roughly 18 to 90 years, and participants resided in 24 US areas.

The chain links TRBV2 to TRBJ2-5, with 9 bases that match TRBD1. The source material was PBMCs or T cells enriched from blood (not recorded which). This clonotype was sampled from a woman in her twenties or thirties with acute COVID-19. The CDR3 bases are TGTGCCAGCAGGGCGGGACAGGGCACGATGAAGACCCAGTACTTC. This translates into CASRAGQGTMKTQYF.